These 17 T cell receptor beta chains came from one sample sequenced in a study of blood T cells in healthy people across ages. Through a sample-barcoded 5' primer and a J-beta primer mix, a second PCR was run for roughly 7 to 12 cycles. TCRdb itself ran the 5' RACE reads through MiXCR, one entry per CDR3 protein. The sample has about 1,500,000 distinct CDR3 sequences, approximately 38% seen once. Sample: blood. The receptors come from a woman aged 18-30 years in good health.

This sequence joins TRBV6-1 and TRBJ2-6; TRBD1 matches 8 bases. The junction had 7 bases not matched to a gene; V was cut back by 6 bases and J by 0 bases. In germline, CDR1 is MNHNS, CDR2 SASEGT. The CDR3 sequence is 17 residues long. The CDR3 sequence is CASSKDRVGSGANVLTF. CDR3 DNA: TGTGCCAGCAGCAAGGACAGGGTAGGCTCTGGGGCCAACGTCCTGACTTTC.

This clonotype was observed a few times. V and J are TRBV12-3 or TRBV12-4 and TRBJ2-7; 8 nucleotides align to TRBD2. The CDR3 runs 15 residues. V trimming: 5 bases; J trimming: 3 bases; junction bases outside the gene matches: 9. Here the CDR3 DNA reads TGTGCCAGCAGTCGCTCCGGACTAGCCGACTACGAGCAGTACTTC. Translation gives CASSRSGLADYEQYF.

This clonotype has only a few counts. The chain links TRBV13 to TRBJ2-3; weak D call: TRBD2 (6 bases). This CDR3 has 15 amino acids. The V gene's germline CDR1 is PRHDT and CDR2 FYEKMQ (reference sequence). V was clipped by 5 bases and J by 5 bases, with 17 bases between them. The chain's CDR3 is CASSPGGEVGDTQYF. CDR3 DNA: TGTGCCAGCAGCCCCGGAGGGGAGGTGGGAGATACGCAGTATTTT.

The chain uses TRBV12-3 or TRBV12-4 and TRBJ2-5; 8 positions match TRBD2. There are 16 residues in the CDR3. V shed 5 bases, J shed 5 bases, and the junction held 13 bases outside the gene matches. The DNA of the CDR3 is TGTGCCAGCAGTCATGACGGGGGGGCCGTTGACGAGACCCAGTACTTC. It yields the protein CASSHDGGAVDETQYF.

The gene calls are TRBV20-1 and TRBJ2-5; 13 positions agree with TRBD2. V dropped 5 bases and J dropped 11; count of bases not matched to a gene: 14. CDR3 length: 15 amino acids. The germline V gene has CDR1 DFQATT and CDR2 SNEGSKA (reference sequence). Written as DNA, the CDR3 is TGCAGTGCTCGAACCGGGACTAGCGGGATTAATGAGCAGTACTTC. The encoded protein is CSARTGTSGINEQYF.

This clonotype was found many times. V usage is TRBV6-2 or TRBV6-3 and J usage is TRBJ2-3, with TRBD1 identical over 7 bases. This CDR3 is built from 15 residues. CDR1 and CDR2 from the germline V gene are MNHEY and SVGEGT. J gave up 4 bases and V 5 bases, and 9 bases lay outside the gene matches. CDR3 sequence (DNA): TGTGCCAGCAGTCACCAGGGGGAAGGGGCAGATACGCAGTATTTT. It specifies CASSHQGEGADTQYF.

Points on this clonotype: At one end the junction does not follow the germline gene, possibly because of a read error. This rearrangement joins TRBV10-3 to TRBJ1-2; D unresolved. This CDR3 is built from 13 residues. Germline assignment: CDR1 ENHRY and CDR2 SYGVKD. The CDR3 DNA reads as TGCGCCATCAGTGTCGGGCAGGAGACAGGCTACACCTTC. This encodes CAISVGQETGYTF.

This clonotype was seen a few times. This chain uses TRBV7-9 with TRBJ2-6; a possible D gene is TRBD1 (6 bases). With 5 bases removed from V and 0 bases from J, the gap between germline ends came to 11 bases. Germline CDR1 SEHNR, CDR2 FQNEAQ (reference sequence). This CDR3 is 16 amino acids long. CDR3 nucleotide sequence: TGTGCCAGCAGCGTACAGGACAGCTCTGGGGCCAACGTCCTGACTTTC. Residues: CASSVQDSSGANVLTF.

CDR3 amino acids: CASSLRGGQFF. The CDR3, as DNA: TGCGCCAGCAGCCTCAGGGGGGGGCAGTTCTTC. The gene calls are TRBV4-1 and TRBJ2-1; D may correspond to TRBD1 or TRBD2 (7 bases each). There are 11 residues in the CDR3. Germline loops: CDR1 MGHRA, CDR2 YSYEKL. V lost 4 bases and J 12 bases, leaving 10 bases between the germline ends.

This clonotype was picked up a small number of times. V usage is TRBV20-1 and J usage is TRBJ1-2; 8 nucleotides agree with TRBD1. Germline V CDR1 and CDR2: DFQATT, SNEGSKA (reference sequence). V shed 6 bases, J shed 5 bases, and the junction held 11 bases outside the gene matches. This CDR3 region has 14 residues. In nucleotides, the CDR3 is TGCAGTGCACGTAGGACAGGGAGGGGTTATGGCTACACCTTC. This encodes CSARRTGRGYGYTF.

This clonotype was seen only a few times. The chain combines TRBV27 with TRBJ1-2, with 10 bases matching TRBD1. The germline CDR1 and CDR2 sequences are MNHEY and SMNVEV (reference sequence). With 2 bases clipped from V and 8 bases from J, the junction kept 8 bases outside the gene matches. The CDR3 consists of 15 residues. CDR3 sequence reads: CASSLVRQGAGGYTF. CDR3 DNA sequence: TGTGCCAGCAGTTTAGTAAGACAGGGGGCAGGGGGCTACACCTTC.

The rearrangement uses TRBV4-2 and TRBJ2-7; 11 bases match TRBD2. Germline-derived CDR1 and CDR2 are LGHNA and YNFKEQ. The V gene end was trimmed by 1 base and the J gene end by 3 bases; junction bases not matched to a gene: 5. The CDR3 totals 16 residues. CDR3 DNA sequence: TGTGCCAGCAGCCAAGCTACTGGGACTAGCGGCTACGAGCAGTACTTC. It yields the protein CASSQATGTSGYEQYF.

This clonotype was counted between two and nine times. J is TRBJ2-4 and V is TRBV2, with D possibly being TRBD2 (6 bases). The DNA matches TRBJ2-7 better at its end, which makes the J call doubtful. The length of the CDR3 is 12 residues. Germline loops: CDR1 SNHLY, CDR2 FYNNEI. The DNA for the CDR3 is TGTGCCAGCAGGGGACTGAACTACGAGCAGTACTTC. Encoded protein: CASRGLNYEQYF.

This rearrangement joins TRBV5-1 to TRBJ1-1, with D hard to call. The ends were cut back, 0 bases at V and 1 base at J, with 10 bases in the middle. Germline V lookup: CDR1 SGHRS, CDR2 YFSETQ. CDR3 size: 15 residues. The CDR3 here is CASSLDYVPNTEAFF. In nucleotides, the CDR3 is TGCGCCAGCAGCTTGGATTACGTCCCGAACACTGAAGCTTTCTTT.

This clonotype has at least ten counts. The rearrangement links TRBV10-3 to TRBJ2-3; either TRBD1 or TRBD2 may fit D (5 bases each). Trimming stripped 2 bases from V and 0 bases from J, with 6 bases between. The germline gives CDR1 ENHRY, CDR2 SYGVKD. The CDR3 consists of 14 residues. The CDR3 DNA follows: TGTGCCATCAGTGAGGGGGGAAGCACAGATACGCAGTATTTT. This encodes CAISEGGSTDTQYF.

The rearrangement uses TRBV7-2 and TRBJ1-1; D gene ambiguous. Germline values: CDR1 SGHTA, CDR2 FQGNSA. V was clipped by 1 base and J by 1 base, with 7 bases between them. This CDR3 contains 14 residues. CDR3 protein: CASSLVWRNTEAFF. The CDR3 DNA is TGTGCCAGCAGCTTAGTGTGGAGGAACACTGAAGCTTTCTTT. Filled out from reference TRBV7-2 and TRBJ1-1, the complete variable domain reads GAGVSQSPSNKVTEKGKDVELRCDPISGHTALYWYRQSLGQGLEFLIYFQGNSAPDKSGLPSDRFSAERTGGSVSTLTIQRTQQEDSAVYLCASSLVWRNTEAFFGQGTRLTVV.

V gene TRBV4-1 combines with J gene TRBJ2-3; D not resolved. Trimming shortened V by 1 base and J by 13 bases, and 9 bases separated the two germline ends. This CDR3 spans 11 amino acids. Germline V gives CDR1 MGHRA, CDR2 YSYEKL. The CDR3 bases are TGCGCCAGCAGCCAAGGGGGTCCGGAGTATTTT. This sequence encodes CASSQGGPEYF.